This T cell receptor (beta chain) was retrieved from a study of blood T cell repertoires in COVID-19. Background on the study: PBMCs, B-cell-depleted T cells, or T cells were the source of the cDNA or gDNA that made up the material.

As originally analysed: Cell counts per sample came from amplifying reference gene primers. Libraries were prepared by immunoSEQ multiplex PCR; TCRdb keeps only in-frame clonotypes and omits some of them. V, J and clone size were drawn from that table, and D and trimming were deduced from the DNA. In the table there are roughly 150,000 clones, less than 90% of which are singletons. V gave up 0 bases and J gave up 1 base, with 10 bases separating them. The germline CDR1 and CDR2 sequences are SGHVS and FQNEAQ. CDR3 length: 16 residues. The chain combines TRBV7-8 with TRBJ1-5, with D perhaps TRBD1 (5 bases). This clonotype originated in a woman aged 70 to 79 with acute or convalescent COVID-19. Sequencing was performed on peripheral blood. The CDR3, as DNA: TGTGCCAGCAGCTTAGCTGGCCAGGGAAGCAATCAGCCCCAGCATTTT. Translation: CASSLAGQGSNQPQHF.